This entry is about one TCR beta chain. Antigen specificity is unknown. Trimming stripped 7 bases from V and 7 bases from J, with 11 bases between. The CDR3 contains 12 residues. Germline lookup yields CDR1 MNHNS and CDR2 SASEGT. Libraries were prepared by immunoSEQ multiplex PCR; TCRdb keeps only in-frame clonotypes and omits some of them. The sample shows 75,000 to 95,000 clones, approximately 90% of them seen only once. The data were taken from a study of graft-versus-host responses after intestinal transplantation. The clonotype was recovered from a human donor who was the organ donor for an intestinal transplant. The sample was unstimulated CD4+ T cells sorted from spleen or lymph node cells, taken before transplant. The chain couples TRBV6-1 to TRBJ2-1, with TRBD1 as a possible D gene (6 bases). The CDR3 protein is CASNLRGNEQFF. The CDR3 nucleotides read TGTGCCAGCAATCTTAGGGGGAATGAGCAGTTCTTC.